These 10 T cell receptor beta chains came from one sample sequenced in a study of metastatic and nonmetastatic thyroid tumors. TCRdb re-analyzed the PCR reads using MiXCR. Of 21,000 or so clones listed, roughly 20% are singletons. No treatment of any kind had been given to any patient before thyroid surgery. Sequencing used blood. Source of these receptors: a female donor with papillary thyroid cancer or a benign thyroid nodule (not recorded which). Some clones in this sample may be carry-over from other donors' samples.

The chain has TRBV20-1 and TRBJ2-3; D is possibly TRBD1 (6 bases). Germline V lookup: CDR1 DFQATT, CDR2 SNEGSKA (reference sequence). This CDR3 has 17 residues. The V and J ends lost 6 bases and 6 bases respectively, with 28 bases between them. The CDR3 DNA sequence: TGCAGTGCCACCCGAACCCAGCGGACAGACTTTTTTGATACGCAGTATTTT. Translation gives CSATRTQRTDFFDTQYF.

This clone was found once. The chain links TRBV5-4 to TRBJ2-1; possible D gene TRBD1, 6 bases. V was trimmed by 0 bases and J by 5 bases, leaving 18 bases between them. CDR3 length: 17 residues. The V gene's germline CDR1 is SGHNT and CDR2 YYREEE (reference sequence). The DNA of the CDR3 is TGTGCCAGCAGCTTGGTCTCGGGGACAAGGATCCACAATGAGCAGTTCTTC. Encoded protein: CASSLVSGTRIHNEQFF.

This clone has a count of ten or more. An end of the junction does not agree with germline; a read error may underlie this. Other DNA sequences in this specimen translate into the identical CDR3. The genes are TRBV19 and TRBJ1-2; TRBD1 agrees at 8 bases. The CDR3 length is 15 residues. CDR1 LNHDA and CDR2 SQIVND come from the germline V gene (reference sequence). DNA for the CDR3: TGTGCCAGTAGCCCCGGGACAGGTCATAACTATGGCTACACCTTT. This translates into CASSPGTGHNYGYTF.

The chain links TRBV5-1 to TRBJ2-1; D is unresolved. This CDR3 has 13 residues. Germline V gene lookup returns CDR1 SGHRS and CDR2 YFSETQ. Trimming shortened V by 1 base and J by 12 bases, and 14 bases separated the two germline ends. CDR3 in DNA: TGCGCCAGCAGCTTGTTTCTTTGGATGGGGCAGTTCTTC. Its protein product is CASSLFLWMGQFF.

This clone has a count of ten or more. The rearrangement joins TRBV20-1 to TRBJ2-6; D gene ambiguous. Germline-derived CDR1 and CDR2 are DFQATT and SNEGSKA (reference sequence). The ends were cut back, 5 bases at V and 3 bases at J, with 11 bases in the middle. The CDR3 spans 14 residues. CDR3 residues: CSARSRLGANVLTF. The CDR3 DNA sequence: TGCAGTGCTCGCTCCCGCCTTGGGGCCAACGTCCTGACTTTC.

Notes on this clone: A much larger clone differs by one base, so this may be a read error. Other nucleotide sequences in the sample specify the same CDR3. The CDR3 sequence is CASSLAGVKNIQYF. DNA for the CDR3: TGTGCCAGCAGCTTGGCAGGTGTCAAAAACATTCAGTACTTC. The chain employs TRBV5-6 and TRBJ2-4; D is ambiguous. Trimming cost V 0 bases and J 3 bases, with 7 bases left between them. This CDR3 contains 14 residues. Germline V gene data show CDR1 as SGHDT and CDR2 as YYEEEE.

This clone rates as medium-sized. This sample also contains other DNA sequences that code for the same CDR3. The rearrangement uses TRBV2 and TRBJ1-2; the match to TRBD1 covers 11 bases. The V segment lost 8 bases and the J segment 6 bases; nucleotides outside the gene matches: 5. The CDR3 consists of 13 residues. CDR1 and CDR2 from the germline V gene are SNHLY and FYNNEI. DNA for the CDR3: TGTGCCAGCTGGGGACAGGGGGTCGATGGCTACACCTTC. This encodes CASWGQGVDGYTF.

The CDR3 sequence: CASRQDTFGNQPQHF. The CDR3 DNA follows: TGTGCCAGCAGACAGGACACCTTTGGCAATCAGCCCCAGCATTTT. This chain joins TRBV6-9 and TRBJ1-5; D might be TRBD1 (5 bases). The CDR3 loop spans 15 amino acids. V was pared by 6 bases and J by 2 bases, with 14 bases between. The V gene's germline CDR1 is MNHGY and CDR2 SVAAGI.

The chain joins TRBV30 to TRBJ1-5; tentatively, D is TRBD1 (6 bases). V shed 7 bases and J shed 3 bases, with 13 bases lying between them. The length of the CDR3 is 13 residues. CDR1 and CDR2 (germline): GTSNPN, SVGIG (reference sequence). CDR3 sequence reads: CASSDRDNQPQHF. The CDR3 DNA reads TGTGCCTCTTCGGACAGAGACAATCAGCCCCAGCATTTT.

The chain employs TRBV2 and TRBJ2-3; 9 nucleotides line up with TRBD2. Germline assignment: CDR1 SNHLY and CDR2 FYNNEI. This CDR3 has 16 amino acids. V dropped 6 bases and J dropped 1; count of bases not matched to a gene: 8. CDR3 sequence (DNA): TGTGCCAGCAGGAAGGGGACTAGCAGCCGCACAGATACGCAGTATTTT. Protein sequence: CASRKGTSSRTDTQYF.